This T cell receptor beta chain was observed in a study of blood T cell repertoires in COVID-19. Study information: The United States, Italy and Spain were the sources of the acute and convalescent COVID-19 samples. Sources were T cells, B-cell-depleted T cells, or PBMCs; the material itself was cDNA or gDNA.

In the study's own analysis: Amplification of reference gene primers provided the estimated nucleated cell counts. Here immunoSEQ multiplex PCR was the method, and the copy in TCRdb shows in-frame clones only, minus some. V and J calls plus clone size are reproduced from that table; the DNA served to infer D and trimming. The repertoire holds roughly 43,000 clones, more than 75% seen once, with about 4.8% in the top ten. The material sequenced was peripheral blood. This clonotype was sampled from a human donor in a cohort sampled during active COVID-19.

CDR3: CASSGLGTGEEGTNTEAFF. The CDR3 DNA is TGCGCCAGCAGCGGCCTAGGGACAGGGGAAGAGGGCACGAACACTGAAGCTTTCTTT. The chain links TRBV5-1 to TRBJ1-1; 10 nucleotides match TRBD1. J lost 1 base, V lost 4 bases, and 16 bases had no gene match. This CDR3 spans 19 amino acids. Looked up from germline, CDR1 is SGHRS and CDR2 is YFSETQ.